Given below is one T cell receptor beta chain in context. The CDR3 covers 14 residues. The junction had 6 bases not matched to a gene; V was cut back by 4 bases and J by 5 bases. Germline CDR1 MNHEY, CDR2 SVGAGI. This record belongs to a study of blood T cell repertoires in COVID-19. At the level of the study: The origin of the acute and convalescent COVID-19 samples was the United States, Italy and Spain. Sources were T cells, B-cell-depleted T cells, or PBMCs; the material itself was cDNA or gDNA.

Original data processing: Quantification of nucleated cells was approximated via reference gene primer amplification. TCRdb keeps only in-frame clones here, not all; method: immunoSEQ multiplex PCR. Clonal size and the V and J genes are those of that table, whereas D and trimming came from the DNA. The repertoire holds 200,000 to 250,000 clones, with 84% as singletons. This receptor was obtained from a woman aged 50 to 65 with active or convalescent COVID-19. The rearrangement joins TRBV6-5 to TRBJ1-1; 8 bases are a match to TRBD1. The sample taken for sequencing was peripheral blood. The chain's CDR3 is CASSLNRGRTEAFF. The CDR3 bases are TGTGCCAGCAGTTTGAACAGGGGGAGAACTGAAGCTTTCTTT.